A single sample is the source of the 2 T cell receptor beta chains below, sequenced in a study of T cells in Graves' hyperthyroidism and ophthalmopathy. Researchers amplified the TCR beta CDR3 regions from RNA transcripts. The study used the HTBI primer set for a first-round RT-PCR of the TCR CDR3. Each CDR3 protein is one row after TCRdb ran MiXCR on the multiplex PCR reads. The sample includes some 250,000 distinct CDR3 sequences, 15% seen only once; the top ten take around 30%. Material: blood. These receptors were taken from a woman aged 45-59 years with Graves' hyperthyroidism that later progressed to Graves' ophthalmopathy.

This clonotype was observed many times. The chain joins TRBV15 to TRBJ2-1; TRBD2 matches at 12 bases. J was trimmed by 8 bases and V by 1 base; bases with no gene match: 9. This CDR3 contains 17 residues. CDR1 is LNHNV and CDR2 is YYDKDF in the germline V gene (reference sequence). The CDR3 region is CATSRGRLAGGQDEQFF. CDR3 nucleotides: TGTGCCACCAGCAGAGGCCGCCTAGCGGGAGGGCAGGATGAGCAGTTCTTC.

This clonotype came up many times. The CDR3 DNA follows: TGTGCCAGCACAGGGTTTTTCGAGCAGTACTTC. This gives the protein CASTGFFEQYF. The chain combines TRBV2 with TRBJ2-7; tentatively, D is TRBD1 (5 bases). Trimming stripped 7 bases from V and 6 bases from J, with 10 bases between. This CDR3 contains 11 residues. The V gene's germline CDR1 is SNHLY and CDR2 FYNNEI.